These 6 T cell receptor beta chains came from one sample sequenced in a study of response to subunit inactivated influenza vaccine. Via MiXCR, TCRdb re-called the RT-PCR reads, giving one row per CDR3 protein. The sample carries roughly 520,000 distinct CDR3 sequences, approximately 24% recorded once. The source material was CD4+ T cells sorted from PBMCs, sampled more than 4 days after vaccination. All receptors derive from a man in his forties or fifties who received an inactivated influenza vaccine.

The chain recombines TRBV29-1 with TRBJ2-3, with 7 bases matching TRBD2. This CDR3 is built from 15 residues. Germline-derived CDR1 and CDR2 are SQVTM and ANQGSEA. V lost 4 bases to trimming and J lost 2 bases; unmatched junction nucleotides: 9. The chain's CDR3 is CSVAAAGSYTDTQYF. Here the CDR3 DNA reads TGCAGCGTTGCTGCAGCGGGAAGTTACACAGATACGCAGTATTTT.

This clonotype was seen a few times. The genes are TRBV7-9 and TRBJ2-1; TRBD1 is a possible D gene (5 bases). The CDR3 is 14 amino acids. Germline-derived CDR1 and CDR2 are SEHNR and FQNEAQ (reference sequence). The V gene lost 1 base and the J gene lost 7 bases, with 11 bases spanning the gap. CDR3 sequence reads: CASSLVQGFNEQFF. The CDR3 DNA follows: TGTGCCAGCAGCTTAGTCCAGGGTTTTAATGAGCAGTTCTTC.

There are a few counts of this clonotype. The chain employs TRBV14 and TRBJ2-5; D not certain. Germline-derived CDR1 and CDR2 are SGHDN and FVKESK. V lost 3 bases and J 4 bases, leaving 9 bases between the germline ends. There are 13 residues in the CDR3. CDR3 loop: CASSHKRAETQYF. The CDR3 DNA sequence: TGTGCCAGCAGCCATAAACGGGCAGAGACCCAGTACTTC. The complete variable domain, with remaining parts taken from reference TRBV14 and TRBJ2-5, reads EAGVTQFPSHSVIEKGQTVTLRCDPISGHDNLYWYRRVMGKEIKFLLHFVKESKQDESGMPNNRFLAERTGGTYSTLKVQPAELEDSGVYFCASSHKRAETQYFGPGTRLLVL.

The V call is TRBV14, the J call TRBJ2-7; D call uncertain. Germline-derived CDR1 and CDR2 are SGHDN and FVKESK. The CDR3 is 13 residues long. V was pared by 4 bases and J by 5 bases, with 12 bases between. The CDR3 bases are TGTGCCAGCAGCCGACAAGTTCTCGACGAGCAGTACTTC. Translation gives CASSRQVLDEQYF.

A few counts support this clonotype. CDR3 coding DNA: TGTGCCAGCAGCCCCGCGTTCGGGGGCGAGCAGTACTTC. Translated, it gives CASSPAFGGEQYF. The chain combines TRBV7-2 with TRBJ2-7, with D maybe TRBD2 (6 bases). The CDR3 has 13 residues. V was trimmed by 5 bases and J by 6 bases, leaving 14 bases between them. Germline V gene sequence: CDR1 SGHTA, CDR2 FQGNSA.

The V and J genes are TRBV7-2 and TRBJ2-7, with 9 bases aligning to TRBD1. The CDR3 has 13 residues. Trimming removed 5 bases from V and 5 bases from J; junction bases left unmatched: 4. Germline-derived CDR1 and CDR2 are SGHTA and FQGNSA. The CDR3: CASSTDRGNEQYF. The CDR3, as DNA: TGTGCCAGCAGCACGGACAGGGGCAACGAGCAGTACTTC.